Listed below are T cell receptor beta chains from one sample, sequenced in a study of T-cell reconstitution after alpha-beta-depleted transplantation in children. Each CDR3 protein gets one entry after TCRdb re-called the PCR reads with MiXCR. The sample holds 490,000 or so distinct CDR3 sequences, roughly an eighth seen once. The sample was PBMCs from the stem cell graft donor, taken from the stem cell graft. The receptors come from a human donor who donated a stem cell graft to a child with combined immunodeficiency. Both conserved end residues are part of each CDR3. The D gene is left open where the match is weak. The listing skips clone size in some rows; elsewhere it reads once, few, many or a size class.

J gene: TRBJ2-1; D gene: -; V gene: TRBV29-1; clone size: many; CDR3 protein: CSVFAISYNEQFF; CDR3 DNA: TGCAGCGTTTTCGCAATCTCCTACAATGAGCAGTTCTTC
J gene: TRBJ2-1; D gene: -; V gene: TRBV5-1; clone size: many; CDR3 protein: CASSFNRGEQFF; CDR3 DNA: TGCGCCAGCAGCTTCAACCGGGGTGAGCAGTTCTTC
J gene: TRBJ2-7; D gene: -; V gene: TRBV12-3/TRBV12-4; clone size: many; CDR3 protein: CASSFRGQTRFYEQYF; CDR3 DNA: TGTGCCAGCAGTTTTAGGGGTCAAACTCGCTTCTACGAGCAGTACTTC
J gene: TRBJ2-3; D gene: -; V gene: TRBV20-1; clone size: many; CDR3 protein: CSAHSFLDSTDTQYF; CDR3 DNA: TGCAGTGCTCATAGTTTCCTTGATTCGACAGATACGCAGTATTTT
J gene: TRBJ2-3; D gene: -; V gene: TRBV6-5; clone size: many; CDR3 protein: CASSTGQSPATDTQYF; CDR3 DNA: TGTGCCAGCAGTACCGGGCAATCACCGGCGACAGATACGCAGTATTTT
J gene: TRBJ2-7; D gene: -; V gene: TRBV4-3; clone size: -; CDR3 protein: CASSQGDSRYEQYF; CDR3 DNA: TGCGCCAGCAGCCAAGGGGACTCCCGCTACGAGCAGTACTTC
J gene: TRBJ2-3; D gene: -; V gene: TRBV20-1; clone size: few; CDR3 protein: CSARTGPFTDTQYF; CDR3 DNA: TGCAGTGCTAGAACCGGGCCCTTCACAGATACGCAGTATTTT
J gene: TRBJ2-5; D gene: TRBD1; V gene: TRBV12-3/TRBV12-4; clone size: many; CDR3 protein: CASSFGQGDETQYF; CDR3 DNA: TGTGCCAGCAGTTTTGGCCAGGGGGACGAGACCCAGTACTTC
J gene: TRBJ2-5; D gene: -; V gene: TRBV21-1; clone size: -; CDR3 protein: CASSKSVRGEETQYF; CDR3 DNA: TGTGCCAGCAGCAAAAGTGTCAGGGGAGAAGAGACCCAGTACTTC
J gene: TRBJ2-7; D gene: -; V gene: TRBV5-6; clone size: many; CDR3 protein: CASSGDRLPYEQYF; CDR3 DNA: TGTGCCAGCAGCGGAGACAGGTTACCCTACGAGCAGTACTTC
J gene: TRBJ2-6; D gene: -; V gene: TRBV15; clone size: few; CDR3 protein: CATSRLSPGSSGANVLTF; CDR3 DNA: TGTGCCACCAGCAGACTCTCCCCCGGTAGCTCTGGGGCCAACGTCCTGACTTTC
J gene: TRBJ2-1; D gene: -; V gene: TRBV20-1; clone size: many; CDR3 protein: CSARDYRQGYEQFF; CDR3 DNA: TGCAGTGCTAGAGATTATCGTCAGGGCTATGAGCAGTTCTTC
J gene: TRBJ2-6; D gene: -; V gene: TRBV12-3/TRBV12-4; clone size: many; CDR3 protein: CASSFFPGAPGANVLTF; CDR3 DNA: TGTGCCAGCAGTTTCTTCCCAGGGGCCCCTGGGGCCAACGTCCTGACTTTC
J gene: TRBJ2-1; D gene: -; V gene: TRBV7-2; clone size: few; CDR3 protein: CASSPITTFNNEQFF; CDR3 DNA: TGTGCCAGCAGCCCGATCACCACGTTCAACAATGAGCAGTTCTTC
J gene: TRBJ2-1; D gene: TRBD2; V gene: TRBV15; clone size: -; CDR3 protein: CATSRDPGLRFYNEQFF; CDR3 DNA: TGTGCCACCAGCAGAGATCCGGGACTAAGATTTTACAATGAGCAGTTCTTC
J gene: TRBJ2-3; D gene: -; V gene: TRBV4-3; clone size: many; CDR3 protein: CASSQAIGSADTQYF; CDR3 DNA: TGCGCCAGCAGCCAAGCGATAGGGTCTGCAGATACGCAGTATTTT
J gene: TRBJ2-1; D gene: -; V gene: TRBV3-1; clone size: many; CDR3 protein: CASSHHENEQFF; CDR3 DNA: TGTGCCAGCAGCCACCATGAGAATGAGCAGTTCTTC
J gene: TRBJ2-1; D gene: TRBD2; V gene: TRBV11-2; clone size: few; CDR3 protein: CASSYAPAGGFYEQFF; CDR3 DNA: TGTGCCAGCAGCTATGCCCCAGCGGGAGGGTTCTATGAGCAGTTCTTC
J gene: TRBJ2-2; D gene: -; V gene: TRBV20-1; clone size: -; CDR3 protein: CSAREVLSNTGELFF; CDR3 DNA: TGCAGTGCTAGAGAGGTTCTATCGAACACCGGGGAGCTGTTTTTT
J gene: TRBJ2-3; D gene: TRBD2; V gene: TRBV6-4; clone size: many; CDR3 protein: CASSEVASGGTDTQYF; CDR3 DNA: TGTGCCAGCAGTGAAGTGGCTAGCGGGGGCACAGATACGCAGTATTTT